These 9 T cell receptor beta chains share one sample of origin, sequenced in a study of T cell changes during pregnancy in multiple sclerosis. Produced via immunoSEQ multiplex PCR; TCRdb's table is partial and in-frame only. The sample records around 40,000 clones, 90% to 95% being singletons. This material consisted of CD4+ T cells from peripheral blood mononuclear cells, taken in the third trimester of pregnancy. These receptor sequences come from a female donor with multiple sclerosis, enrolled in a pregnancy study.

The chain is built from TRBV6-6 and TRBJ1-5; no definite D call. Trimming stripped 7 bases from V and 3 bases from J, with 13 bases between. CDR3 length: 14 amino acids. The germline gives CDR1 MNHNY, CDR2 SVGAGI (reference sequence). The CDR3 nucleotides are TGTGCCAGCAAGTTGGCTCCTTACAATCAGCCCCAGCATTTT. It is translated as CASKLAPYNQPQHF.

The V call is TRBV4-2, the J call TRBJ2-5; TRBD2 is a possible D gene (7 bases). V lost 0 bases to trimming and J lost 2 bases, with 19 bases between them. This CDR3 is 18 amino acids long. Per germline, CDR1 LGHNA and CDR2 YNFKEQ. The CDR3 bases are TGTGCCAGCAGCCAAGATCCCGGTGGGGCGGGGGCACAAGAGACCCAGTACTTC. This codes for CASSQDPGGAGAQETQYF.

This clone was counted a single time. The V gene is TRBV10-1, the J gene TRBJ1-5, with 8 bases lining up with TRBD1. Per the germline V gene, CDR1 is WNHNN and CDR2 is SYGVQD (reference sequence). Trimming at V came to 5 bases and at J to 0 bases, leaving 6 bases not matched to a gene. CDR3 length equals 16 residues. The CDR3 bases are TGCGCCAGCAGTTCCGGTGACAGGGGTAGCAATCAGCCCCAGCATTTT. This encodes CASSSGDRGSNQPQHF.

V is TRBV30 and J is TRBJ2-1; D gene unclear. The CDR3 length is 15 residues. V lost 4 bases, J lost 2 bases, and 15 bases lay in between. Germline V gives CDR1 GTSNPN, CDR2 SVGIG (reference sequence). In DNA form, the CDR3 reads TGTGCCTGGAAAAAAGGTCTAGAGACCTACAATGAGCAGTTCTTC. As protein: CAWKKGLETYNEQFF.

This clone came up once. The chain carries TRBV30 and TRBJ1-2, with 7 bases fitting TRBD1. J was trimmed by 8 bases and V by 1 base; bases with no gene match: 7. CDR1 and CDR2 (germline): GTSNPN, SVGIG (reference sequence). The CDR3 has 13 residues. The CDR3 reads CAWSGQGASGYTF. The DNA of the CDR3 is TGTGCCTGGAGTGGACAGGGTGCGAGCGGCTACACCTTC.

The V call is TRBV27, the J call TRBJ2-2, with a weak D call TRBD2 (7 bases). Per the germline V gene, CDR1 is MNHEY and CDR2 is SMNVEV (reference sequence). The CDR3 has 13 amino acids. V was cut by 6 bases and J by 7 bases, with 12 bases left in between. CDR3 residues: CASRRGRGGELFF. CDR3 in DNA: TGTGCCAGCAGGAGGGGGAGGGGCGGGGAGCTGTTTTTT.

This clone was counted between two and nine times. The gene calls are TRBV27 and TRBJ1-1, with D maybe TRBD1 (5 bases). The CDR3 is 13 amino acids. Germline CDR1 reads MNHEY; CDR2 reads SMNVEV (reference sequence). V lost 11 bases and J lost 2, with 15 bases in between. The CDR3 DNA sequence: TGTGCCGTACGACAGCGATATAACACTGAAGCTTTCTTT. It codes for CAVRQRYNTEAFF.

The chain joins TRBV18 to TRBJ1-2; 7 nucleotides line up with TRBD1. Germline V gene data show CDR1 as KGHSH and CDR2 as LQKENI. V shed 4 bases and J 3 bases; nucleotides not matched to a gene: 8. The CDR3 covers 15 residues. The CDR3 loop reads CASSLEQGRDYGYTF. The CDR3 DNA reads TGTGCCAGCTCACTCGAACAGGGGCGAGACTATGGCTACACCTTC.

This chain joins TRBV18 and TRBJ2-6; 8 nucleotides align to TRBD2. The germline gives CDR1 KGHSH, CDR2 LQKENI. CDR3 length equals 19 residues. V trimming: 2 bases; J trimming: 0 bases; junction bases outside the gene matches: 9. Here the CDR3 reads CASSPGGAGGPSGANVLTF. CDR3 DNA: TGTGCCAGCTCACCAGGGGGTGCGGGGGGACCCTCTGGGGCCAACGTCCTGACTTTC.